These 2 T cell receptor beta chains were all obtained from the same sample, sequenced in a study of cytotoxic CD8 clonotypes in ibrutinib-treated CLL (dated by TCRdb to the early 2020s). To prepare the library, the immunoSEQ multiplex PCR assay was applied. The clones in this table, taken by TCRdb from immuneACCESS, are in-frame only. Not every clone is retained; where verified, under half of the shortfall comes from an unresolved V gene, and the cause of the rest is unknown. The sample table lists approximately 190,000 clones, 75% to 80% of them with a count of one. The ten biggest clones cover approximately 10% of the sample. Sample time point, as interpreted from the label and publication: 12 months on ibrutinib. The source material was PBMCs, sampled after 12 months of ibrutinib treatment. The receptors come from a human donor with chronic lymphocytic leukemia.

The J gene is TRBJ1-3, the V gene TRBV19; D is undetermined. The germline V and J ends were trimmed by 5 bases and 0 bases, with 5 bases remaining between them. Germline-derived CDR1 and CDR2 are LNHDA and SQIVND (reference sequence). The CDR3 contains 13 residues. The CDR3 nucleotides read TGTGCCAGTAGTTCAAACTCTGGAAACACCATATATTTT. It is translated as CASSSNSGNTIYF.

DNA for the CDR3: TGCGCCAGCAGCCAAGCACCCCTTACGGGGGCGGAGGGCTACACCTTC. Its translation is CASSQAPLTGAEGYTF. V usage is TRBV4-1 and J usage is TRBJ1-2; D might be TRBD1 (6 bases). V shed 1 base and J shed 8 bases, with 20 bases lying between them. The CDR3 has 16 amino acids. CDR1 and CDR2 (germline): MGHRA, YSYEKL.